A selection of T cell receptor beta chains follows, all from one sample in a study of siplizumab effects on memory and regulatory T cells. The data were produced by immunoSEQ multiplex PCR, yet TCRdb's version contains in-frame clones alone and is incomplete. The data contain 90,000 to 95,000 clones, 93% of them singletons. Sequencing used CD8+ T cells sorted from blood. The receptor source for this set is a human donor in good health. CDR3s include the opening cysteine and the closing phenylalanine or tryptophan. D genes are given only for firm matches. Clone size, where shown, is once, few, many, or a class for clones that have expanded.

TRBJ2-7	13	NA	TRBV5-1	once	TGCGCCAGCAGCTTCCGGGGGGCCGGGGAGCAGTACTTC	CASSFRGAGEQYF
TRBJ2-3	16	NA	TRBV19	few	TGTGCCAGTAGTATTACCTCGACCAGAAGCACAGATACGCAGTATTTT	CASSITSTRSTDTQYF
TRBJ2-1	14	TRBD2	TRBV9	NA	TGTGCCAGCAGCGAGGGACTAGACTACAATGAGCAGTTCTTC	CASSEGLDYNEQFF
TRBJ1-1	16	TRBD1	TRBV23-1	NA	TGCGCCAGCAGTGAAACAGGGGGCGCGGTGAACACTGAAGCTTTCTTT	CASSETGGAVNTEAFF
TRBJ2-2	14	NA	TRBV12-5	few	TGTGCTAGTGGTTTGGTACTGGACACCGGGGAGCTGTTTTTT	CASGLVLDTGELFF
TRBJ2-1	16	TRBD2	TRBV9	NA	TGTGCCAGCAGCGTAAGCCTCCTAGCGGGGAACAATGAGCAGTTCTTC	CASSVSLLAGNNEQFF
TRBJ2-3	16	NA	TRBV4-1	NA	TGCGCCAGCAGCCAAGAATGGGGGGCCGGCACAGATACGCAGTATTTT	CASSQEWGAGTDTQYF
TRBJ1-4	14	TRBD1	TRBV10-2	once	TGCGCCAGCAGTGAACACAGGGGCAATGAAAAACTGTTTTTT	CASSEHRGNEKLFF
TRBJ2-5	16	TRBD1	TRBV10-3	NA	TGTGCCATCAGTGAGCGGGGACAGGGCTGGGGCAAGACCCAGTACTTC	CAISERGQGWGKTQYF
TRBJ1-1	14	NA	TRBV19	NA	TGTGCCAGTAGTATACGGGCTGGGAACACTGAAGCTTTCTTT	CASSIRAGNTEAFF
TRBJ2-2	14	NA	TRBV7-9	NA	TGTGCCAGCAGCTTACTGAAGGGTCTTGAGGAGCTGTTTTTT	CASSLLKGLEELFF
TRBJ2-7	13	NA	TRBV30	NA	TGTGCCTGGGCGGTGCCCTCAACCTACGAGCAGTACTTC	CAWAVPSTYEQYF
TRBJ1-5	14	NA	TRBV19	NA	TGTGCCAGTAGTATCAGGGGAGGCAATCAGCCCCAGCATTTT	CASSIRGGNQPQHF
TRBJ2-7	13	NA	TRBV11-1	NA	TGTGCCAGCAGCTCAACAGAGTCCTACGAGCAGTACTTC	CASSSTESYEQYF
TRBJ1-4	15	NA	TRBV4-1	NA	TGCGCCAGCAGCCAAGGTCTCCGGTTTAGCGAAAAACTGTTTTTT	CASSQGLRFSEKLFF
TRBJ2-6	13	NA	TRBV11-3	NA	TGTGCCAGCAGCTTAACAGGGGCCAACGTCCTGACTTTC	CASSLTGANVLTF
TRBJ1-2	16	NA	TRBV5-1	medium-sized	TGCGCCAGCAGCCCGGTAAATGTAGAGATCGGCTATGGCTACACCTTC	CASSPVNVEIGYGYTF
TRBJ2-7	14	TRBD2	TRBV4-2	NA	TGTGCCAGCAGCCAAGGTAGCGGGAGTTACGAGCAGTACTTC	CASSQGSGSYEQYF
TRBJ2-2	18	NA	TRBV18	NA	TGTGCCAGCTCACTACAGGGACCCAGGGTTATGGACACCGGGGAGCTGTTTTTT	CASSLQGPRVMDTGELFF
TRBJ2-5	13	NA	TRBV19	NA	TGTGCCAGTAGTATTTCCGGGCGGGGGACCCAGTACTTC	CASSISGRGTQYF
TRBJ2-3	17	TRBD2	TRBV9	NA	TGTGCCAGCAGCGTAGAGGGTGGGGTAGCGGGAACAGATACGCAGTATTTT	CASSVEGGVAGTDTQYF
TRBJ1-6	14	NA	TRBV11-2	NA	TGTGCCAGCAGGACAAGCTCCTATAATTCACCCCTCCACTTT	CASRTSSYNSPLHF
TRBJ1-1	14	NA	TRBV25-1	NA	TGTGCCAGCAGTGAGAGGGGGGCGGAGACTGAAGCTTTCTTT	CASSERGAETEAFF
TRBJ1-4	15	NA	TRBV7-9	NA	TGTGCCAGCAGCTTAGGTCAGGCAACTAATGAAAAACTGTTTTTT	CASSLGQATNEKLFF
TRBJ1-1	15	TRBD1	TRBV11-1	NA	TGTGCCAGCAGCTTTTTTCAGGGGGCGGCCACTGAAGCTTTCTTT	CASSFFQGAATEAFF
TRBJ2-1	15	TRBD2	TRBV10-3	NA	TGTGCCATCAGCTCTAGCGGGGGGTCCTACAATGAGCAGTTCTTC	CAISSSGGSYNEQFF
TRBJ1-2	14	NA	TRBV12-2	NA	TGTGCAAGTCGCCTCAGGGGGCGCAACTATGGCTACACCTTC	CASRLRGRNYGYTF
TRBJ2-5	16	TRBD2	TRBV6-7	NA	TGTGCCAGCGTTGGGGCTAGCGGGGCGACCCAAGAGACCCAGTACTTC	CASVGASGATQETQYF
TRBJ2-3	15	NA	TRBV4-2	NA	TGTGCCAGCAGCCAAGCCTTCACCCTCACAGATACGCAGTATTTT	CASSQAFTLTDTQYF
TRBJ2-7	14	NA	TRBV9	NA	TGTGCCAGCAGCGCCCGGGACTCCCTCTACGAGCAGTACTTC	CASSARDSLYEQYF
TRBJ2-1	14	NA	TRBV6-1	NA	TGTGCCAGCAGTGAGGGACGGGAAGATGATGAGCAGTTCTTC	CASSEGREDDEQFF
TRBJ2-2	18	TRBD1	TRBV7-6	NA	TGTGCCAGCAGTCTCCCAGGGACAGGGGACCCGAACACCGGGGAGCTGTTTTTT	CASSLPGTGDPNTGELFF
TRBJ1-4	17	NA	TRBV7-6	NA	TGTGCCAGCAGCCCTAATCCTGGACAACGCCGGTTTGAAAAACTGTTTTTT	CASSPNPGQRRFEKLFF
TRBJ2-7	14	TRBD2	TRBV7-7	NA	TGTGCTAGCAGCCCACTAGGAGGGAGGGACGAGCAGTACTTC	CASSPLGGRDEQYF
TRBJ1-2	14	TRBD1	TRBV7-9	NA	TGTGCCAGCAGCGCCCAGGGGGTTTACTATGGCTACACCTTC	CASSAQGVYYGYTF
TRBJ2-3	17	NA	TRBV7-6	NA	TGTGCCAGCAGCTTACTTCTTTCGACCGGGAGCACAGATACGCAGTATTTT	CASSLLLSTGSTDTQYF
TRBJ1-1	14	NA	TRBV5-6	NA	TGTGCCAGCAGCACAAGGCCATGGGGCACTGAAGCTTTCTTT	CASSTRPWGTEAFF
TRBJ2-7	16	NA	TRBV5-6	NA	TGTGCCAGCAGCCCGGGCCCCGGGACGAGCTCCTACGAGCAGTACTTC	CASSPGPGTSSYEQYF
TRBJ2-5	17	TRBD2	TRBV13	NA	TGTGCCAGCAGCTACCGCCCCGGGACTAGCGGACAAGAGACCCAGTACTTC	CASSYRPGTSGQETQYF
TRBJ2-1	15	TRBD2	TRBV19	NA	TGTGCCAGTAGTAGCCTAGCGGGGGGATACAATGAGCAGTTCTTC	CASSSLAGGYNEQFF
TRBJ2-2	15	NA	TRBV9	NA	TGTGCCAGCAGCGTAGAACGGGGGAACACCGGGGAGCTGTTTTTT	CASSVERGNTGELFF
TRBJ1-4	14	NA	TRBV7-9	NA	TGTGCCAGCAGCCTCAGGACAGTTGGGGAAAAACTGTTTTTT	CASSLRTVGEKLFF
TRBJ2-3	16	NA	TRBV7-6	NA	TGTGCCAGCAGCTTAGCGCTAAGGGAGATCACAGATACGCAGTATTTT	CASSLALREITDTQYF
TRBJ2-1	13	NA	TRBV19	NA	TGTGCCAGTAGTATGGGTCAGGGGATTGAGCAGTTCTTC	CASSMGQGIEQFF
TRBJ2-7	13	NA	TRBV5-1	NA	TGCGCCAGCAGGCCACAGGGCAGCTACGAGCAGTACTTC	CASRPQGSYEQYF